This is a list of T cell receptor beta chains from one sample in a study of shared clonotypes between healthy human individuals. TCRdb's copy holds only in-frame clones and misses some; the assay was immunoSEQ multiplex PCR. The table includes over 2,000,000 clones, about 94% detected once. Sequenced material: naive CD8+ T cells from PBMCs. The receptors stem from a young man in good health. Some clones in this sample may be carry-over from other donors' samples. Each CDR3 is given with its conserved first and last residue. Fields, in order: D gene, clone size, J gene, V gene, CDR3 DNA, CDR3 protein. D genes are given only for firm matches. Size tells how often a clone was seen (once, few, many) or the class of an expanded clone, and some rows leave it out.

D gene: NA
clone size: NA
J gene: TRBJ2-7
V gene: TRBV28
CDR3 DNA: TGTGCCAGCAGCTCTAATCCTACTTCGGGTGAGCAGTACTTC
CDR3 protein: CASSSNPTSGEQYF

D gene: TRBD2
clone size: NA
J gene: TRBJ2-1
V gene: TRBV19
CDR3 DNA: TGTGCCAGTAGTATTGATGTCCGACTAGCGGGAGGGGGGAATGAGCAGTTCTTC
CDR3 protein: CASSIDVRLAGGGNEQFF

D gene: NA
clone size: NA
J gene: TRBJ1-4
V gene: TRBV10-1
CDR3 DNA: TGCGCCAGCAGCAAGGGACGGTCAACTAATGAAAAACTGTTTTTT
CDR3 protein: CASSKGRSTNEKLFF

D gene: TRBD2
clone size: NA
J gene: TRBJ2-7
V gene: TRBV19
CDR3 DNA: TGTGCCAGTACTAGCGGGAGGACCTACGAGCAGTACTTC
CDR3 protein: CASTSGRTYEQYF

D gene: TRBD1
clone size: NA
J gene: TRBJ1-1
V gene: TRBV7-9
CDR3 DNA: TGTGCCAGCAGCCTGGGACAGATAAACACTGAAGCTTTCTTT
CDR3 protein: CASSLGQINTEAFF

D gene: TRBD2
clone size: NA
J gene: TRBJ2-7
V gene: TRBV5-4
CDR3 DNA: TGTGCCAGCAGCTTGGCCGGAGCGGGAGGGCCTTACGAGCAGTACTTC
CDR3 protein: CASSLAGAGGPYEQYF

D gene: NA
clone size: NA
J gene: TRBJ1-2
V gene: TRBV28
CDR3 DNA: TGTGCCACTCATGAAAAAAGGGGGGGCTATGGCTACACCTTC
CDR3 protein: CATHEKRGGYGYTF

D gene: NA
clone size: NA
J gene: TRBJ2-2
V gene: TRBV7-9
CDR3 DNA: TGTGCCAGCACGTTTCTTGGCCGACTAAACACCGGGGAGCTGTTTTTT
CDR3 protein: CASTFLGRLNTGELFF

D gene: NA
clone size: NA
J gene: TRBJ2-5
V gene: TRBV5-6
CDR3 DNA: TGTGCCAGCAGCTTGGATCCCAGGCCGGGGGGCGAGACCCAGTACTTC
CDR3 protein: CASSLDPRPGGETQYF

D gene: NA
clone size: NA
J gene: TRBJ2-7
V gene: TRBV6-5
CDR3 DNA: TGTGCCACCGACTCCGGGGACCCAGACTCCTACGAGCAGTACTTC
CDR3 protein: CATDSGDPDSYEQYF

D gene: NA
clone size: few
J gene: TRBJ1-5
V gene: TRBV28
CDR3 DNA: TGTGCCAGCAGTTTGGGGCTCAGAGGCAATCAGCCCCAGCATTTT
CDR3 protein: CASSLGLRGNQPQHF

D gene: TRBD1
clone size: NA
J gene: TRBJ2-7
V gene: TRBV4-2
CDR3 DNA: TGTGCCAGCAGCCAAGTGCCCAGGACAGGGCCTAACTACGAGCAGTACTTC
CDR3 protein: CASSQVPRTGPNYEQYF

D gene: NA
clone size: NA
J gene: TRBJ2-7
V gene: TRBV6-1
CDR3 DNA: TGTGCCAGCAGGGGAGGGGGGCTCTCCTACGAGCAGTACTTC
CDR3 protein: CASRGGGLSYEQYF

D gene: NA
clone size: NA
J gene: TRBJ2-7
V gene: TRBV27
CDR3 DNA: TGTGCCAGCAGTCCACGGGTTACCTACGAGCAGTACTTC
CDR3 protein: CASSPRVTYEQYF

D gene: NA
clone size: NA
J gene: TRBJ2-5
V gene: TRBV9
CDR3 DNA: TGTGCCAGCAGCCCGGAGTCGACAAACCAAGAGACCCAGTACTTC
CDR3 protein: CASSPESTNQETQYF

D gene: NA
clone size: NA
J gene: TRBJ1-2
V gene: TRBV10-3
CDR3 DNA: TGTGCCATCAGTGATCTGGAGGGACCCTATGGCTACACCTTC
CDR3 protein: CAISDLEGPYGYTF

D gene: NA
clone size: NA
J gene: TRBJ1-4
V gene: TRBV7-6
CDR3 DNA: TGTGCCAGCAGCTTTTATAATGAAAAACTGTTTTTT
CDR3 protein: CASSFYNEKLFF

D gene: TRBD2
clone size: NA
J gene: TRBJ2-3
V gene: TRBV4-1
CDR3 DNA: TGCGCCAGCAGCCAAACCGGCCTAGCGGGATACACAGATACGCAGTATTTT
CDR3 protein: CASSQTGLAGYTDTQYF

D gene: TRBD1
clone size: NA
J gene: TRBJ1-2
V gene: TRBV14
CDR3 DNA: TGTGCCAGCAGCCTGGGGACAGGGCCTTATGGCTACACCTTC
CDR3 protein: CASSLGTGPYGYTF

D gene: NA
clone size: NA
J gene: TRBJ1-1
V gene: TRBV7-9
CDR3 DNA: TGTGCCAGCAGCCCCGACAGGGAAGCTTTCTTT
CDR3 protein: CASSPDREAFF

D gene: TRBD1
clone size: NA
J gene: TRBJ1-1
V gene: TRBV2
CDR3 DNA: TGTGCCAGCAGTGAACTGGGCGGGACAGGGCAAACTTTCTTT
CDR3 protein: CASSELGGTGQTFF